This T cell receptor beta chain stems from a study of T cell responses to AZD1222 COVID-19 vaccine (dated by TCRdb to the early 2020s). Background for the entire study: AZD1222 recipients with second doses at about 4 weeks or about 12 weeks were pooled, because spike-specific TCR depth and breadth did not differ between schedules. TCR sequencing covered 230 to 250 trial participants: 200 to 220 given two doses of AZD1222 and approximately 25 given two doses of MenACWY control vaccine. Trial participants were enrolled by age into subgroups of 18-55, 56-69 and 70-plus years, and 148, 28 and 57 TCR-sequenced participants, respectively, were included in these subgroups.

The CDR3 regions of human TCRbeta chains were analyzed by immunosequencing. As for how the authors treated the data: Repertoire TCRs were matched against a reference library of SARS-CoV-2-specific TCRs generated with the MIRA antigen-specificity platform. Breadth was defined as the fraction of unique TCRs that were SARS-CoV-2-associated. Depth was defined as the fraction of total T cells that were SARS-CoV-2-associated. Using the MIRA data, each spike-specific TCR was mapped to the spike region that the TCR reacts to and placed in a CD4 or CD8 class. Log10-transformed breadth and depth values were compared by one-way ANOVA with Sidak's multiple comparisons tests. The table comes from immuneACCESS by way of TCRdb, which keeps in-frame sequences with V and J called. Part of the clones is missing from these tables; in studies checked, under half for an unresolved V gene and the rest for unknown reasons. V and J calls and clone size follow that table, whereas D and trimming were derived from the DNA. The sample table shows 100,000 to 150,000 clones, and around 90% are seen once. Together, the top ten hold 4.4% of the sample.

The CDR3 runs 14 amino acids, cysteine and phenylalanine included. Just CDR3 DNA is preserved here, 42 bases in frame from base 1. The germline V gene encodes CDR1 SNHLY and CDR2 FYNNEI. Between the V and J ends, shortened by 3 bases and 0 bases respectively, the junction contains 8 bases. What the work shows at the level of the full study, not this receptor alone: Conclusions about previously exposed vaccinees were limited because only six AZD1222 recipients were SARS-CoV-2 seropositive at baseline. Nearly half of unique spike-specific TCRs reportedly recognized epitopes outside regions mutated in the B.1.351 and B.1.1.7 variants. The vaccine-associated CD4 TCRs covered the entire spike protein, and the dominant responses fell in regions 160-218 and 743-854. After two AZD1222 doses, both the breadth and the depth of spike-specific TCRs were significantly higher than at day 0 and than in MenACWY recipients. Because no day 14 peak-response samples were available, the repertoires could be characterized only after the peak T cell response. The 56-69-year group was small, and its depth increase did not reach significance, likely because of low power. Participants were mostly white British and included more females than males, and it was suggested by the authors that clonal diversity may have been underestimated.

Turning to this clone: The clone's antigen remains unknown. Base qualities are not provided; no much larger clone lies one nucleotide away.

Interpreted using the paper, the time point label stands for: baseline before first vaccination. Vaccinee samples came from UK trials COV001 and COV002, including a single-blind randomized controlled phase 2/3 trial of AZD1222 (ChAdOx1 nCoV-19) in healthy adults. For TCRbeta chain sequencing, PBMC samples from trial participants were taken at day 0 and at day 28 after the second dose. This sample comprised peripheral blood, obtained on day 0 of AZD1222 vaccination. This chain is built from TRBV2 and TRBJ1-2; a tentative D match to TRBD1 spans 6 bases. This receptor was identified in an adult in good health. CDR3 region: CASSDQGTNYGYTF. The bases are TGTGCCAGCAGTGACCAGGGGACTAACTATGGCTACACCTTC.